These T cell receptor beta chains were read from a single sample in a study of T cell responses to AZD1222 COVID-19 vaccine. Produced via immunoSEQ multiplex PCR; TCRdb's table is partial and in-frame only. The profile shows 80,000 or so clones, 92% of them singletons. Source: peripheral blood, taken 28 days after the second AZD1222 dose. These receptors all stem from an adult who received the AZD1222 COVID-19 vaccine. The CDR3 runs from the conserved cysteine through the conserved F or W. Fields, in order: clone size, V gene, J gene, D gene, CDR3 protein, CDR3 DNA. A D gene is named only where the DNA matches it firmly. Expanded clones are given a class, and other clones once, few, many or no size at all.

-	TRBV30	TRBJ2-5	TRBD2	CAWGGSSGQETQYF	TGTGCCTGGGGGGGGTCTAGCGGGCAAGAGACCCAGTACTTC
-	TRBV28	TRBJ2-7	TRBD1	CASSTWTGPTKYEQYF	TGTGCCAGCAGTACCTGGACAGGGCCAACCAAATACGAGCAGTACTTC
-	TRBV7-2	TRBJ1-2	-	CASSLDNRFGGYTF	TGTGCCAGCAGCTTAGACAACAGGTTCGGGGGCTACACCTTC
-	TRBV30	TRBJ1-4	-	CAWSVRSTGFEKLFF	TGTGCCTGGAGTGTACGTTCAACAGGGTTCGAAAAACTGTTTTTT
-	TRBV5-5	TRBJ2-7	TRBD2	CASSLVGLALTYEQYF	TGTGCCAGCAGCTTGGTGGGACTAGCGTTGACCTACGAGCAGTACTTC
once	TRBV18	TRBJ1-1	-	CASSPPLRDTEAFF	TGTGCCAGCTCACCACCGTTGAGGGACACTGAAGCTTTCTTT
-	TRBV19	TRBJ1-3	-	CASSPEMNSGNTIYF	TGTGCCAGTAGTCCGGAGATGAACTCTGGAAACACCATATATTTT
-	TRBV27	TRBJ2-7	TRBD1	CASSSKTGATYEQYF	TGTGCCAGCAGTTCTAAGACAGGGGCTACCTACGAGCAGTACTTC
-	TRBV2	TRBJ1-2	-	CASSRPTASSSGYTF	TGTGCCAGCAGTCGCCCTACGGCTTCTAGTTCTGGCTACACCTTC
-	TRBV29-1	TRBJ1-2	-	CSVDWGVGVGYTF	TGCAGCGTCGACTGGGGCGTCGGGGTGGGCTACACCTTC
-	TRBV6-2/TRBV6-3	TRBJ2-1	-	CASSFGSLILF	TGTGCCAGCAGTTTTGGGAGCCTAATCCTCTTC
-	TRBV18	TRBJ1-5	TRBD1	CASSPNGTASRQPQHF	TGTGCCAGCTCACCCAACGGGACAGCATCTCGTCAGCCCCAGCATTTT
-	TRBV14	TRBJ1-6	-	CASSPLRGGWDSPLHF	TGTGCCAGCAGCCCCCTACGTGGAGGGTGGGATTCACCCCTCCACTTT
-	TRBV6-2/TRBV6-3	TRBJ1-5	-	CASSSQGSGAGPNQPQHF	TGTGCCAGCAGTTCCCAAGGTTCCGGGGCAGGTCCTAATCAGCCCCAGCATTTT
-	TRBV6-2/TRBV6-3	TRBJ2-1	-	CASSSLPLPRTYNEQFF	TGTGCCAGCAGTTCTCTACCCCTACCCAGGACGTACAATGAGCAGTTCTTC
-	TRBV18	TRBJ2-1	-	CASCRTLSNEQFF	TGTGCCAGCTGTAGGACTCTCAGTAATGAGCAGTTCTTC
-	TRBV15	TRBJ1-4	TRBD1	CATSRRGQGNEKLFF	TGTGCCACCAGCCGCAGGGGACAGGGGAATGAAAAACTGTTTTTT
-	TRBV7-2	TRBJ2-1	-	CASSPDGTTGNEQFF	TGTGCCAGCAGCCCCGACGGGACGACGGGGAATGAGCAGTTCTTC
-	TRBV19	TRBJ2-3	TRBD1	CASSSRLTMGQGTDTQYF	TGTGCCAGTAGTAGCCGCCTCACGATGGGACAGGGCACAGATACGCAGTATTTT
-	TRBV12-3/TRBV12-4	TRBJ1-1	TRBD1	CASSLQGYEAFF	TGTGCCAGCAGTCTACAGGGGTATGAAGCTTTCTTT
-	TRBV27	TRBJ1-4	TRBD1	CASSLGQGARSLFF	TGTGCCAGCAGCTTAGGACAGGGAGCAAGAAGCCTGTTTTTT
-	TRBV5-1	TRBJ1-4	-	CASSFIGGSVTNEKLFF	TGCGCCAGCAGCTTCATAGGAGGGTCCGTAACTAATGAAAAACTGTTTTTT
-	TRBV6-5	TRBJ1-1	-	CASNRNMNTEAFF	TGTGCCAGCAACAGGAACATGAACACTGAAGCTTTCTTT
once	TRBV7-8	TRBJ1-4	-	CASSLDRVGEKLFF	TGTGCCAGCAGCTTAGACAGGGTCGGCGAAAAACTGTTTTTT